Listed below are T cell receptor beta chains from one sample, sequenced in a study of shared clonotypes between healthy human individuals. Generated by immunoSEQ multiplex PCR, the TCRdb table keeps only in-frame clones and is missing some. This table has millions of clones, around 94% appearing once. Source material: naive CD4+ T cells sorted from blood. These TCRs come from a man younger than 30 in good health. The CDR3 runs from the conserved cysteine through the conserved F or W. A D gene is named only where the DNA matches it firmly. Size is omitted from some rows. Given values are once, few, many or a class for expanded clones.

J gene: TRBJ2-1; D gene: NA; V gene: TRBV11-2; clone size: NA; CDR3 DNA: TGTGCCAGCAGCTTAGAAGCGGGCGTATCGATCTTC; CDR3 protein: CASSLEAGVSIF
J gene: TRBJ1-3; D gene: NA; V gene: TRBV6-1; clone size: NA; CDR3 DNA: TGTGCCAGCAGTGAATGGGTCCCGGGGGTGCTTGGAAACACCATATATTTT; CDR3 protein: CASSEWVPGVLGNTIYF
J gene: TRBJ1-4; D gene: NA; V gene: TRBV12-5; clone size: few; CDR3 DNA: TGTGCTAGTGGTTTGGTATCCGGGTTGCTGTTTTTT; CDR3 protein: CASGLVSGLLFF
J gene: TRBJ2-6; D gene: TRBD2; V gene: TRBV9; clone size: NA; CDR3 DNA: TGTGCCAGCAGCGCAACCCCGACCGGGACTAGGGCCCTCTCTGGGGCCAACGTCCTGACTTTC; CDR3 protein: CASSATPTGTRALSGANVLTF
J gene: TRBJ2-5; D gene: NA; V gene: TRBV18; clone size: NA; CDR3 DNA: TGTGCCAGCTCACCACCGGGCGAGACCCAGTACTTC; CDR3 protein: CASSPPGETQYF
J gene: TRBJ2-1; D gene: NA; V gene: TRBV9; clone size: NA; CDR3 DNA: TGTGCCAGCAGCGTGGGGGGCCATGAGCAGTTCTTC; CDR3 protein: CASSVGGHEQFF
J gene: TRBJ2-5; D gene: TRBD2; V gene: TRBV4-1; clone size: NA; CDR3 DNA: TGCGCCAGCAGCCAATCACTAGCGGGGGCTGAGACCCAGTACTTC; CDR3 protein: CASSQSLAGAETQYF
J gene: TRBJ2-3; D gene: TRBD2; V gene: TRBV29-1; clone size: NA; CDR3 DNA: TGCAGCGTTGAATCATCGAGCGGGAGTGATACGCAGTATTTT; CDR3 protein: CSVESSSGSDTQYF
J gene: TRBJ2-1; D gene: TRBD2; V gene: TRBV7-8; clone size: NA; CDR3 DNA: TGTGCCAGCACCAGTCTCGGGGGGGACCGGTACAATGAGCAGTTCTTC; CDR3 protein: CASTSLGGDRYNEQFF
J gene: TRBJ2-1; D gene: NA; V gene: TRBV2; clone size: NA; CDR3 DNA: TGTGCCAGCAGTGAACAGGGAATGAGGGATGAGCAGTTCTTC; CDR3 protein: CASSEQGMRDEQFF
J gene: TRBJ2-3; D gene: NA; V gene: TRBV5-6; clone size: NA; CDR3 DNA: TGTGCCAGCAGCCGGGGGAACACAGATACGCAGTATTTT; CDR3 protein: CASSRGNTDTQYF
J gene: TRBJ2-7; D gene: NA; V gene: TRBV7-2; clone size: once; CDR3 DNA: TGTGCCAGCAGAGCCGACAGGCCTCGGGCCTACGAGCAGTACTTC; CDR3 protein: CASRADRPRAYEQYF
J gene: TRBJ2-7; D gene: TRBD2; V gene: TRBV5-1; clone size: once; CDR3 DNA: TGCGCCAGCAGCTTCGGGACTAGCGACTACGAGCAGTACTTC; CDR3 protein: CASSFGTSDYEQYF
J gene: TRBJ2-6; D gene: TRBD2; V gene: TRBV19; clone size: NA; CDR3 DNA: TGTGCCAGTATAGCGGGGGGCAGATTTAGCTCTGGGGCCAACGTCCTGACTTTC; CDR3 protein: CASIAGGRFSSGANVLTF
J gene: TRBJ2-7; D gene: NA; V gene: TRBV29-1; clone size: NA; CDR3 DNA: TGCAGCGTTGTCGAGAGGGACGCCAACTACGAGCAGTACTTC; CDR3 protein: CSVVERDANYEQYF
J gene: TRBJ1-2; D gene: TRBD1; V gene: TRBV4-1; clone size: NA; CDR3 DNA: TGCGCCAGCAGCCAGGGACAGTCCCCATATGGCTACACCTTC; CDR3 protein: CASSQGQSPYGYTF
J gene: TRBJ1-2; D gene: NA; V gene: TRBV27; clone size: NA; CDR3 DNA: TGTGCCAGCAGTGCCCGACAGGATGACAACTATGGCTACACCTTC; CDR3 protein: CASSARQDDNYGYTF
J gene: TRBJ2-2; D gene: NA; V gene: TRBV11-3; clone size: NA; CDR3 DNA: TGTGCCAGCAGCCCCTCCCACGGGGAGCTGTTTTTT; CDR3 protein: CASSPSHGELFF
J gene: TRBJ2-7; D gene: NA; V gene: TRBV7-7; clone size: NA; CDR3 DNA: TGTGCCCCGTGGGGTAGGGGCTCCTACGAGCAGTACTTC; CDR3 protein: CAPWGRGSYEQYF
J gene: TRBJ1-1; D gene: NA; V gene: TRBV11-2; clone size: NA; CDR3 DNA: TGTGCCAGCAGCTTAGCGAGGGGGGCCACTGAAGCTTTCTTT; CDR3 protein: CASSLARGATEAFF
J gene: TRBJ2-7; D gene: NA; V gene: TRBV11-2; clone size: NA; CDR3 DNA: TGTGCCAGCAGCTCGATAGGGTACGAGCAGTACTTC; CDR3 protein: CASSSIGYEQYF
J gene: TRBJ1-6; D gene: NA; V gene: TRBV14; clone size: NA; CDR3 DNA: TGTGCCAGCAGCCAAGATTTTGGTAGCTCCTATAATTCACCCCTCCACTTT; CDR3 protein: CASSQDFGSSYNSPLHF
J gene: TRBJ1-2; D gene: NA; V gene: TRBV7-9; clone size: NA; CDR3 DNA: TGTGCCAGCAGCTTAGGACTTAACTATGGCTACACCTTC; CDR3 protein: CASSLGLNYGYTF
J gene: TRBJ1-2; D gene: TRBD1; V gene: TRBV7-2; clone size: NA; CDR3 DNA: TGTGCCAGCAGCCCGGGACAGTTCAGCTACGGCTACACCTTC; CDR3 protein: CASSPGQFSYGYTF
J gene: TRBJ2-5; D gene: TRBD1; V gene: TRBV4-1; clone size: NA; CDR3 DNA: TGCGCCAGCAGCCAACCGGGACAGCAAGAGACCCAGTACTTC; CDR3 protein: CASSQPGQQETQYF
J gene: TRBJ2-1; D gene: NA; V gene: TRBV14; clone size: NA; CDR3 DNA: TGTGCCAGCAGCCTCCGATGGGGGGAGCAGTTCTTC; CDR3 protein: CASSLRWGEQFF
J gene: TRBJ1-3; D gene: NA; V gene: TRBV7-2; clone size: once; CDR3 DNA: TGTGCCAGCAGCCTTACAGATATTGGAAACACCATATATTTT; CDR3 protein: CASSLTDIGNTIYF
J gene: TRBJ2-5; D gene: NA; V gene: TRBV7-9; clone size: NA; CDR3 DNA: TGTGCCAGCAGCTTAGGAGGGAAAGAGACCCAGTACTTC; CDR3 protein: CASSLGGKETQYF
J gene: TRBJ2-6; D gene: TRBD1; V gene: TRBV5-4; clone size: NA; CDR3 DNA: TGTGCCAGCAGCTTGGACAGGGGCGAAATCTCTGGGGCCAACGTCCTGACTTTC; CDR3 protein: CASSLDRGEISGANVLTF
J gene: TRBJ2-1; D gene: NA; V gene: TRBV5-5; clone size: NA; CDR3 DNA: TGTGCCAGCACCCCTAGGGGGACCTACAATGAGCAGTTCTTC; CDR3 protein: CASTPRGTYNEQFF
J gene: TRBJ1-6; D gene: NA; V gene: TRBV19; clone size: NA; CDR3 DNA: TGTGCCAGTAGTATCAGCAGGTATAATTCACCCCTCCACTTT; CDR3 protein: CASSISRYNSPLHF
J gene: TRBJ1-2; D gene: NA; V gene: TRBV19; clone size: NA; CDR3 DNA: TGTGCCAGTAGCCCCGCAGGCGGTGGCTACACCTTC; CDR3 protein: CASSPAGGGYTF
J gene: TRBJ2-5; D gene: NA; V gene: TRBV30; clone size: NA; CDR3 DNA: TGTGCCTGGAGGACCTTGAGAGAGACCCAGTACTTC; CDR3 protein: CAWRTLRETQYF
J gene: TRBJ1-5; D gene: TRBD1; V gene: TRBV6-5; clone size: NA; CDR3 DNA: TGTGCCAGCAGTCCGACAGGGGGCGCGTATCAGCCCCAGCATTTT; CDR3 protein: CASSPTGGAYQPQHF
J gene: TRBJ1-1; D gene: NA; V gene: TRBV29-1; clone size: few; CDR3 DNA: TGCAGCGTTGGAGCAGTGAACACTGAAGCTTTCTTT; CDR3 protein: CSVGAVNTEAFF
J gene: TRBJ1-5; D gene: TRBD1; V gene: TRBV7-9; clone size: few; CDR3 DNA: TGTGCCAGCAGCCCGACAGGGTACGAGCCCCAGCATTTT; CDR3 protein: CASSPTGYEPQHF
J gene: TRBJ2-7; D gene: NA; V gene: TRBV7-6; clone size: NA; CDR3 DNA: TGTGCCAGCAGCTTAGGCAGGGGGGGCGAGCAGTACTTC; CDR3 protein: CASSLGRGGEQYF
J gene: TRBJ1-4; D gene: TRBD1; V gene: TRBV27; clone size: NA; CDR3 DNA: TGTGCCAGCAGTGACCGGGACAGGGGGCCTAATGAAAAACTGTTTTTT; CDR3 protein: CASSDRDRGPNEKLFF
J gene: TRBJ1-1; D gene: NA; V gene: TRBV7-9; clone size: NA; CDR3 DNA: TGTGCCAGCAGCCTCGGGGCAGCTTTCTTT; CDR3 protein: CASSLGAAFF
J gene: TRBJ2-7; D gene: TRBD1; V gene: TRBV5-1; clone size: NA; CDR3 DNA: TGCGCCAGCAGTTTTACCGGACAGGGCGGGCACGAGCAGTACTTC; CDR3 protein: CASSFTGQGGHEQYF
J gene: TRBJ2-2; D gene: NA; V gene: TRBV5-1; clone size: NA; CDR3 DNA: TGCGCCAGCAGCTTGGGTGCTTCGAACACCGGGGAGCTGTTTTTT; CDR3 protein: CASSLGASNTGELFF